The 22 T cell receptor beta chains reported below all come from one sample, sequenced in a study of blood T cells in healthy people across ages. A second about 6 to 12 cycle PCR used barcoded and J-beta primers. TCRdb processed the 5' RACE reads anew with MiXCR; each CDR3 protein has one entry. Altogether some 700,000 distinct CDR3 sequences are present, approximately 22% being singletons, with the ten largest covering around a fifth. The sequenced sample consisted of blood. These receptors were taken from a man in his 70s in good health.

V usage is TRBV25-1 and J usage is TRBJ2-5; D is undetermined. The end of the DNA is better explained by TRBJ2-1, so the J call may be wrong. The CDR3 length is 11 residues. The V gene's germline CDR1 is MGHDK and CDR2 SYGVNS. Here the CDR3 reads CASHRSGEQFF. The DNA for the CDR3 is TGTGCCAGCCACCGGTCGGGTGAGCAGTTCTTC.

This rearrangement joins TRBV6-1 to TRBJ2-1; the D gene is possibly TRBD2 (6 bases). Trimming removed 4 bases at V and 0 bases at J, with 10 bases between. In germline, CDR1 is MNHNS, CDR2 SASEGT. The CDR3 covers 15 residues. In nucleotides, the CDR3 is TGTGCCAGCAGTGTTTGGGGGGACTCCTACAATGAGCAGTTCTTC. Its translation is CASSVWGDSYNEQFF.

This clonotype appeared a few times. The chain has TRBV12-5 and TRBJ2-2, with a tentative D call TRBD1 (5 bases). Per the germline V gene, CDR1 is LGHNT and CDR2 is FRNRAP. This CDR3 comprises 13 residues. V was cut by 2 bases and J by 6 bases, with 7 bases left in between. DNA for the CDR3: TGTGCTAGTGGTTTGCAGGGTTCCGGGGAGCTGTTTTTT. Amino acids: CASGLQGSGELFF.

CDR3 sequence: CASSYLSGQLGGGYTF. The DNA of the CDR3 is TGTGCCAGCAGTTACCTGTCCGGACAGCTTGGAGGTGGCTACACCTTC. The chain uses TRBV6-5 and TRBJ1-2, with a weak D call TRBD1 (6 bases). V was pared by 2 bases and J by 7 bases, with 20 bases between. The length of the CDR3 is 16 residues. Per germline, CDR1 MNHEY and CDR2 SVGAGI.

Of note for this clonotype: One junction end disagrees with the germline gene, perhaps due to a read error. The chain employs TRBV5-1 and TRBJ2-3, with 7 nucleotides matching TRBD2. This CDR3 spans 15 amino acids. CDR1 and CDR2 (germline): SGHRS, YFSETQ. As DNA, the CDR3 is TGCGCCAGCAGCTGGGCTAGCGGCCGCACAGATACGCAGTACTTT. Amino acids: CASSWASGRTDTQYF.

This clonotype was seen just once. V and J are TRBV20-1 and TRBJ2-5; 9 positions agree with TRBD2. The J call is uncertain, as TRBJ2-1 better fits the DNA end. The CDR3 has 17 residues. Germline assignment: CDR1 DFQATT and CDR2 SNEGSKA (reference sequence). The CDR3 protein is CSARAGTSGLPYNEQFF. In DNA form, the CDR3 reads TGCAGTGCTAGAGCGGGTACTAGCGGGCTTCCCTACAATGAGCAGTTCTTC.

This chain links TRBV20-1 with TRBJ2-7; D gene uncertain. Germline CDR1 reads DFQATT; CDR2 reads SNEGSKA (reference sequence). V was cut by 1 base and J by 1 base, with 11 bases left in between. The CDR3 runs to 14 residues. This chain's CDR3 is CSARVFGSSYEQYF. The CDR3 DNA is TGCAGTGCTAGAGTGTTTGGCAGTTCCTACGAGCAGTACTTC.

The chain has TRBV10-3 and TRBJ2-3, with D maybe TRBD2 (8 bases). CDR1 and CDR2 from the germline V gene are ENHRY and SYGVKD. The germline V and J ends were trimmed by 2 bases and 4 bases, with 22 bases remaining between them. The CDR3 extends over 18 amino acids. The CDR3 DNA sequence: TGTGCCATCAGTGAGACACGCGGGGGGACAGTTCTCGCAGATACGCAGTATTTT. Amino acids: CAISETRGGTVLADTQYF.

CDR3 in DNA: TGCGCCAGCAGCTTGGTTGATCTGCGTCGGGAGACCCAGTACTTC. This sequence encodes CASSLVDLRRETQYF. The chain uses TRBV5-1 and TRBJ2-5; D remains unclear. This CDR3 contains 15 residues. Trimming removed 0 bases at V and 5 bases at J, with 14 bases between. From germline, CDR1 is SGHRS and CDR2 YFSETQ.

This clonotype was observed at least ten times. The rearrangement links TRBV29-1 to TRBJ1-1; D is uncertain. Looked up from germline, CDR1 is SQVTM and CDR2 is ANQGSEA. V lost 4 bases and J 0 bases, leaving 6 bases between the germline ends. The CDR3 is 12 residues long. The CDR3 loop is CSVGQMNTEAFF. The CDR3 DNA follows: TGCAGCGTTGGTCAGATGAACACTGAAGCTTTCTTT.

This clonotype was seen repeatedly, ten times or more. The chain is built from TRBV18 and TRBJ1-5, with 10 nucleotides matching TRBD1. Germline CDR1 KGHSH, CDR2 LQKENI. V trimming: 2 bases; J trimming: 8 bases; junction bases outside the gene matches: 9. This CDR3 contains 16 residues. The CDR3 bases are TGTGCCAGCTCACCATACGGACAGGGGGGAAAGGAGCCCCAGCATTTT. It translates to CASSPYGQGGKEPQHF.

Remarks on this clonotype: Germline is not matched at one junction end, which may reflect a read error. The V gene is TRBV20-1, the J gene TRBJ1-5, with TRBD1 matching 7 bases. Germline CDR1 DFQATT, CDR2 SNEGSKA (reference sequence). This CDR3 comprises 14 residues. The CDR3 DNA reads TGCAGTGCAGAAGACAGGGACGGCCATCAGCCCCGGCATTTT. This sequence encodes CSAEDRDGHQPRHF.

J is TRBJ2-3 and V is TRBV20-1, with 12 bases that match TRBD2. With 5 bases clipped from V and 3 bases from J, the junction kept 12 bases outside the gene matches. The CDR3 is 17 residues long. CDR1 is DFQATT and CDR2 is SNEGSKA in the germline V gene (reference sequence). The CDR3 DNA reads as TGCAGTGCTGGGGGATCCTTTCTAGCGGGGGGGACAGATACGCAGTATTTT. Translated: CSAGGSFLAGGTDTQYF.

This clonotype showed up many times. The chain employs TRBV12-3 or TRBV12-4 and TRBJ1-5; D is unclear. The CDR3 has 12 residues. V lost 1 base to trimming and J lost 4 bases, with 2 bases between them. The CDR3 nucleotides are TGTGCCAGCAGTTTAGTTAATCAGCCCCAGCATTTT. Residues: CASSLVNQPQHF.

The chain employs TRBV4-3 and TRBJ1-1, with D uncertain. Germline V gene sequence: CDR1 LGHNA, CDR2 YSLEER. V was trimmed by 2 bases and J by 1 base, leaving 8 bases between them. The CDR3 is 14 residues long. The DNA for the CDR3 is TGCGCCAGCAGCCAACGTTATGCGAACACTGAAGCTTTCTTT. This codes for CASSQRYANTEAFF.

This clonotype has a handful of counts. The genes are TRBV14 and TRBJ2-4; TRBD1 matches 8 bases. Losses at the gene ends were 1 base for V and 3 bases for J; bases not matched to a gene: 14. Germline V gives CDR1 SGHDN, CDR2 FVKESK. The CDR3 spans 19 residues. The DNA for the CDR3 is TGTGCCAGCAGCCAAGCTTTTGCGGACAGGGTTGGGGGCAAAAACATTCAGTACTTC. Protein product: CASSQAFADRVGGKNIQYF. The variable domain in full, completed from reference TRBV14 and TRBJ2-4, reads EAGVTQFPSHSVIEKGQTVTLRCDPISGHDNLYWYRRVMGKEIKFLLHFVKESKQDESGMPNNRFLAERTGGTYSTLKVQPAELEDSGVYFCASSQAFADRVGGKNIQYFGAGTRLSVL.

The rearrangement links TRBV6-6 to TRBJ2-1; D call uncertain. V lost 0 bases to trimming and J lost 8 bases, with 11 bases between them. The germline gives CDR1 MNHNY, CDR2 SVGAGI (reference sequence). CDR3 size: 14 residues. CDR3 sequence reads: CASSYSTETHEQFF. The CDR3 nucleotides read TGTGCCAGCAGTTACTCGACGGAGACCCATGAGCAGTTCTTC.

This clonotype was seen more than once but under ten times. Here the CDR3 reads CASSPIGLVGRETQYF. The CDR3 DNA is TGTGCCAGCAGCCCGATCGGACTAGTCGGGCGTGAGACCCAGTACTTC. V usage is TRBV7-2 and J usage is TRBJ2-5, with 7 nucleotides matching TRBD2. J was trimmed by 5 bases and V by 5 bases; bases with no gene match: 14. CDR3 length: 16 amino acids. Germline CDR1 is SGHTA and CDR2 is FQGNSA.

This clonotype was counted a few times. The chain employs TRBV21-1 and TRBJ2-5; the D segment call TRBD1 is taken from the table without a DNA check. TRBV21-1 is marked as a pseudogene. The CDR3 has 14 residues. CDR3 nucleotide sequence: TGTGCCAGCAGAGCGTACAGGGGGCAAGAGACCCAGTACTTC. This gives the protein CASRAYRGQETQYF.

This chain uses TRBV6-5 with TRBJ1-1; TRBD1 matches at 8 bases. Germline CDR1 reads MNHEY; CDR2 reads SVGAGI. After removal of 6 bases from V and 0 bases from J, the junction contained 12 bases not matched to a gene. CDR3 length: 17 residues. The CDR3 reads CASRGTGFTRMNTEAFF. Written as DNA, the CDR3 is TGTGCCAGCAGGGGGACAGGATTTACCCGCATGAACACTGAAGCTTTCTTT.

This clonotype occurred a few times. The chain links TRBV18 to TRBJ1-1; D ambiguous. The CDR3 extends over 14 amino acids. CDR1 is KGHSH, CDR2 LQKENI, per germline. Trimming took off 3 bases at V and 4 bases at J, with 12 bases between the two ends. The CDR3 region is CASSPPTGRTEAFF. CDR3 DNA sequence: TGTGCCAGCTCACCCCCAACGGGCCGCACTGAAGCTTTCTTT. The whole variable domain, remainder taken from reference TRBV18 and TRBJ1-1, is NAGVMQNPRHLVRRRGQEARLRCSPMKGHSHVYWYRQLPEEGLKFMVYLQKENIIDESGMPKERFSAEFPKEGPSILRIQQVVRGDSAAYFCASSPPTGRTEAFFGQGTRLTVV.

With respect to this clonotype: One end of the junction does not line up with germline, which may come from a read error. The rearrangement joins TRBV12-3 or TRBV12-4 to TRBJ2-3; D is perhaps TRBD2 (5 bases). The CDR3 length is 13 residues. The CDR3 spells CASSIATADTEYF. CDR3 coding DNA: TGTGCCAGCAGTATAGCGACTGCAGATACGGAGTATTTT.